The following is a T cell receptor (beta chain) sequence with its context. This clonotype has just a few counts. Its antigen is unknown. Per-nucleotide qualities are absent, and no much larger clonotype sits a single base away. V and J are truncated by 6 bases and 0 bases respectively, leaving an intervening sequence of 23 bases. The cysteine opens and the phenylalanine closes a CDR3 of 17 amino acids. The read is trimmed to its CDR3 DNA, 51 bases read in frame from base 1. CDR1 and CDR2 were assigned from the germline V gene (reference sequence) as DFQATT and SNEGSKA. The data derive from a study of blood T cells in healthy people across ages (dated by TCRdb to about 2015). For context, the study as a whole: In model experiments, template switching captured roughly one uniquely barcoded TCR beta cDNA molecule for every two T cells. Using deep sequencing normalized with unique cDNA molecular identifiers, the study measured how TCR beta repertoire diversity changes with age. For two donors (one aged 18 to 30 and one aged 80 or older), the study analyzed two additional independent replicas of 1 million unique cDNA reads from the same blood draw. Four age groups were formed from the donors: young (average about 16 years), middle-aged (around 39), aged (62) and long-lived (around 82). To avoid experimental bias, donors of different ages were spread randomly across the sequencing lanes.

Libraries were built with 5' RACE. TCRdb lists the instrument as Illumina HiSeq 2500. A second PCR of about 7 to 12 cycles was performed with a sample-barcoded 5' primer and a J-beta primer mix. Each TCR beta cDNA molecule received a unique molecular identifier from a template-switch 5' adaptor carrying 12 random nucleotides. Each sample yielded at least 3 million CDR3-containing paired-end reads. First-strand cDNA was synthesized from all RNA with the Mint cDNA synthesis kit, primed by a TRBC-specific oligonucleotide. Following uracil-DNA glycosylase treatment, all cDNA underwent a first 18-cycle PCR with the universal primers M1SS and BC2_uni_R. On the authors' methods: For normalization, 1 million high-quality reads, each with a distinct molecular identifier, were randomly selected from each sample. Reads sharing molecular identifiers were discarded rather than binned into consensus sequences. MiTCR, run with a Q25 quality threshold and the strictest error-elimination algorithm, handled CDR3 identification, clonotype clustering and error correction. A nonparametric unseen species model with Euler transformation was used to estimate lower-bound total TCR beta diversity. TCRdb took the public reads, trimmed them with fastp at Q25, ran MiXCR for clone calling and kept in-frame beta chains. Here each entry gathers all rows of one CDR3 protein and keeps the most common genes and DNA. These V and J calls originate from TCRdb's pipeline instead of the authors' own analysis. Across this sample there are about 1,400,000 distinct CDR3 sequences, with roughly 40% seen only once. 6.5% to 10% of the sample goes to the ten largest clones.

On the study overall, not on this receptor specifically: Donor CMV infection status was unknown, potentially confounding age-related changes in expanded clonotypes. Because profiling used bulk unsorted PBMCs, naive and antigen-experienced compartments could not be compared conclusively. There was a strong correlation between observed TCR beta diversity and the percentage of naive T cells measured by flow cytometry. Total diversity estimates from one million sequenced T cells were considered lower bounds and underestimates. Compared with the aged group, the long-lived group had more naive CD4+ T cells, fewer expanded clones and increased TCR diversity, a pattern suggesting age selection. As age increased, observed TCR beta diversity per million T cells dropped in a roughly linear way, and a significant reduction was already evident by age 40.

The donors were roughly 40 Caucasian individuals from Russia, aged roughly 6 to 90 years, who were systemically healthy. Around 10 milliliters of peripheral blood were collected from each donor into EDTA-treated Vacutainer tubes. Ficoll-Paque density-gradient centrifugation was used to isolate PBMCs, with at least 6.5 million per sample. Trizol reagent was used to extract total RNA from PBMCs, with at least 5.5 micrograms per sample. The percentages of naive CD45RAhigh/CD27high T cells were determined by flow cytometry on a PBMC aliquot from every donor. In this chain, TRBV20-1 is recombined with TRBJ1-2; the D gene is perhaps TRBD1, from 5 matching bases. Sequences were obtained from blood. This receptor was identified in a woman between 18 and 30 years old in good health. In nucleotide form, the sequence is TGCAGTGCCATGGGGGGGTACGATGCCCTCCCTAACTATGGCTACACCTTC. Translated, it reads CSAMGGYDALPNYGYTF.